The clone carrying this T cell receptor beta chain was detected only a few times. The data stem from a study of cytomegalovirus exposure and HLA in healthy donors. Use of 60 Vbeta and 13 Jbeta primers characterized the PCR. Only in-frame clones appear in the TCRdb table, and some are missing; sequencing was by immunoSEQ multiplex PCR. The sample holds around 140,000 clones, 82% seen once. This CDR3 spans 16 amino acids. Germline V gene sequence: CDR1 LGHNA, CDR2 YNFKEQ. This chain links TRBV4-2 with TRBJ2-5; 11 bases match TRBD2. The DNA matches TRBJ2-7 better at its end, which makes the J call doubtful. Sequencing input: PBMCs. This TCR derives from a woman in her thirties or forties in good health and CMV-seronegative. This chain's CDR3 is CASSHPGGLAEDEQYF. In DNA, the CDR3 is TGTGCCAGCAGCCACCCGGGGGGACTAGCGGAGGACGAGCAGTACTTC.